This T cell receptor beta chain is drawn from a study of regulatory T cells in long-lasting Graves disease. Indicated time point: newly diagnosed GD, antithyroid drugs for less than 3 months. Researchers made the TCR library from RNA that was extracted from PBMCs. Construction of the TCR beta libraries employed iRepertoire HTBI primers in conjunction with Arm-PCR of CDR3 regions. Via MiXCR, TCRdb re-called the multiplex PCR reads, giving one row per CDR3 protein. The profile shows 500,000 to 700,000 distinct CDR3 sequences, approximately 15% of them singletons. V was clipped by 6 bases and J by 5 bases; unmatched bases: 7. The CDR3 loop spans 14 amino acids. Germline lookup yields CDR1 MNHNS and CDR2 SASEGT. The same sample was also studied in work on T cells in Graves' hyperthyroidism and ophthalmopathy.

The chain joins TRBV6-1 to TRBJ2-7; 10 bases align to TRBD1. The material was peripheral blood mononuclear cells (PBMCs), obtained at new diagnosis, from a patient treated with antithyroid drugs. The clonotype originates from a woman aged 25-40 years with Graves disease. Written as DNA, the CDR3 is TGTGCCAGCAGGCTACAGGGGACAGGGGACGAGCAGTACTTC. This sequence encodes CASRLQGTGDEQYF.